The next 9 T cell receptor beta chains were all read from a single sample in a study of blood T cell repertoires in COVID-19. The assay was immunoSEQ multiplex PCR, and TCRdb's table has in-frame clones only and misses some. The sample yields 150,000 to 200,000 clones, 80% to 85% seen once. Sequencing was performed on peripheral blood. These receptors originate from a human donor with acute or convalescent COVID-19. The donor label of this sample is uncertain.

The chain joins TRBV19 to TRBJ2-2; 8 bases match TRBD1. CDR1 is LNHDA and CDR2 is SQIVND in the germline V gene (reference sequence). The CDR3 sequence is 16 residues long. The ends lost 4 bases at V and 4 bases at J; junction bases unmatched: 8. The CDR3 DNA sequence: TGTGCCAGTAGTAAGGGGGACAGGAGGAGCACCGGGGAGCTGTTTTTT. Translation: CASSKGDRRSTGELFF. The full variable domain, in which reference TRBV19 and TRBJ2-2 provide the parts outside the CDR3, is DGGITQSPKYLFRKEGQNVTLSCEQNLNHDAMYWYRQDPGQGLRLIYYSQIVNDFQKGDIAEGYSVSREKKESFPLTVTSAQKNPTAFYLCASSKGDRRSTGELFFGEGSRLTVL.

The gene calls are TRBV5-8 and TRBJ1-6; the D gene is possibly TRBD1 (6 bases). The CDR3 is made up of 18 amino acids. Germline CDR1 and CDR2: SGHTS and YDEGEE. Trimming took off 0 bases at V and 4 bases at J, with 17 bases between the two ends. The CDR3 region is CASSLAVQGLMYNSPLHF. The CDR3 region has the DNA TGTGCCAGCAGCTTGGCCGTTCAGGGGCTCATGTATAATTCACCCCTCCACTTT.

This clone has more than one count but fewer than ten. The J gene is TRBJ2-5, the V gene TRBV9, with 7 bases identical to TRBD2. The germline V gene has CDR1 SGDLS and CDR2 YYNGEE. V lost 3 bases, J lost 4 bases, and 3 bases stayed unmatched. This CDR3 comprises 13 residues. The chain's CDR3 is CASSGGGGETQYF. Written as DNA, the CDR3 is TGTGCCAGCAGCGGCGGGGGTGGAGAGACCCAGTACTTC.

This chain connects TRBV5-1 to TRBJ1-1; 10 bases fit TRBD1. The CDR3 runs 16 residues. Germline V gene lookup returns CDR1 SGHRS and CDR2 YFSETQ. The V gene end was trimmed by 4 bases and the J gene end by 0 bases; junction bases not matched to a gene: 6. CDR3 residues: CASSIGQGGMNTEAFF. The CDR3 bases are TGCGCCAGCAGCATAGGACAGGGGGGAATGAACACTGAAGCTTTCTTT.

CDR3 protein: CASSEASRTGVRAFF. The CDR3 DNA is TGTGCCAGCAGTGAAGCCTCCAGGACAGGGGTAAGAGCTTTCTTT. The chain carries TRBV6-1 and TRBJ1-1; TRBD1 agrees at 9 bases. J lost 10 bases, V lost 0 bases, and 9 bases had no gene match. This CDR3 is 15 amino acids long. Germline CDR1 and CDR2: MNHNS and SASEGT.

This rearrangement joins TRBV21-1 to TRBJ1-1; the table's D gene call, TRBD1, was not cross checked with the DNA. TRBV21-1 constitutes a pseudogene. The CDR3 length is 14 residues. The CDR3 region has the DNA TGTGCCAGCAGCCTGGACAGTATGAACACTGAAGCTTTCTTT. This translates into CASSLDSMNTEAFF.

V and J are TRBV6-5 and TRBJ2-2; a weak D match, TRBD1 (6 bases). The V end was cut by 7 bases, the J end by 7 bases, with 10 bases between. CDR1 is MNHEY, CDR2 SVGAGI, per germline. The CDR3 spans 12 residues. The CDR3 region is CASTQGIGELFF. CDR3 nucleotides: TGTGCCAGCACTCAGGGGATCGGGGAGCTGTTTTTT.

The rearrangement joins TRBV7-2 to TRBJ1-1, with D perhaps matching TRBD1 (6 bases). Germline V lookup: CDR1 SGHTA, CDR2 FQGNSA. The length of the CDR3 is 16 residues. The V and J ends lost 3 bases and 0 bases respectively, with 14 bases between them. CDR3 in DNA: TGTGCCAGCAGCTTCAACTCCGGGACACTGAACACTGAAGCTTTCTTT. Encoded protein: CASSFNSGTLNTEAFF.

The count of this clone is one. The chain recombines TRBV10-3 with TRBJ2-3; TRBD1 agrees at 10 bases. The V segment lost 0 bases and the J segment 2 bases; nucleotides outside the gene matches: 2. This CDR3 has 16 amino acids. The germline V gene encodes CDR1 ENHRY and CDR2 SYGVKD. CDR3 region: CAISESDRGNTDTQYF. The CDR3 bases are TGTGCCATCAGTGAGTCGGACAGGGGGAACACAGATACGCAGTATTTT.